This TCR beta chain was identified in a study of blood T cell repertoires in COVID-19. As for the study in general: Samples of COVID-19 (acute and convalescent) were obtained from the United States, Italy and Spain. The analysed material was cDNA or gDNA that came from T cells, B-cell-depleted T cells, or PBMCs.

This clone was seen just once. This CDR3 spans 14 amino acids. V lost 6 bases, J lost 8 bases, and 19 bases lay in between. From germline, CDR1 is WSHSY and CDR2 SAAADI. Original data processing: Amplification of reference gene primers provided the estimated nucleated cell counts. Clones were sequenced by immunoSEQ multiplex PCR, and TCRdb holds only the in-frame ones, with some missing. Clone size and V and J calls were adopted from that table, with D and trimming inferred from the DNA. The table includes approximately 100,000 clones, 69% detected once. The V call is TRBV10-2, the J call TRBJ1-2, with a possible D match to TRBD1 (6 bases). Sequencing was performed on peripheral blood. The source of this sequence is an older man with acute or convalescent COVID-19. The CDR3: CASREGGPRSGYTF. In DNA, the CDR3 is TGCGCCAGCAGGGAAGGGGGACCGCGTTCGGGCTACACCTTC.